Each of the 13 T cell receptor beta chains below was sequenced from the same sample in a study of blood T cell repertoires in COVID-19. TCRdb's copy holds only in-frame clones and misses some; the assay was immunoSEQ multiplex PCR. The table lists roughly 300,000 clones, 91% of them singletons. The material sequenced was peripheral blood. Receptors originate from a woman in her 30s with COVID-19, enrolled during active disease.

The CDR3 here is CATNSRDTVNTEAFF. The DNA for the CDR3 is TGTGCCACCAACTCAAGGGACACCGTGAACACTGAAGCTTTCTTT. This chain joins TRBV15 and TRBJ1-1; D possibly corresponds to TRBD1 (6 bases). Trimming shortened V by 7 bases and J by 0 bases, and 15 bases separated the two germline ends. The CDR3 covers 15 residues. Germline CDR1 LNHNV, CDR2 YYDKDF (reference sequence).

The chain links TRBV5-1 to TRBJ1-1; 7 positions match TRBD1. Germline CDR1 SGHRS, CDR2 YFSETQ. This CDR3 is 16 amino acids long. J lost 3 bases, V lost 6 bases, and 14 bases had no gene match. Here the CDR3 reads CASMPTAGQVYTEAFF. The CDR3 region has the DNA TGCGCCAGCATGCCAACGGCCGGACAGGTTTACACTGAAGCTTTCTTT.

The chain uses TRBV19 and TRBJ2-1; TRBD2 might be the D (5 bases). The CDR3 contains 15 residues. The V gene's germline CDR1 is LNHDA and CDR2 SQIVND (reference sequence). V lost 2 bases and J lost 4, with 12 bases in between. The CDR3 is CASSITTTPYNEQFF. In DNA form, the CDR3 reads TGTGCCAGTAGTATAACGACTACCCCTTACAATGAGCAGTTCTTC.

The V call is TRBV11-2, the J call TRBJ1-2; TRBD1 agrees at 10 bases. Trimming removed 5 bases from V and 8 bases from J; junction bases left unmatched: 8. This CDR3 has 14 amino acids. Germline CDR1 reads SGHAT; CDR2 reads FQNNGV. The DNA of the CDR3 is TGTGCCAGCAGCGCCCGGGACAGGGGAGGAGGCTACACCTTC. Its protein is CASSARDRGGGYTF.

This sequence joins TRBV19 and TRBJ1-1; 7 positions match TRBD1. CDR1 LNHDA and CDR2 SQIVND come from the germline V gene (reference sequence). The J segment lost 1 base and the V segment lost 5 bases, leaving 4 bases of the junction unmatched. CDR3 size: 14 residues. CDR3 sequence (DNA): TGTGCCAGTAGTGTAAACAGGGGGAACACTGAAGCTTTCTTT. This codes for CASSVNRGNTEAFF.

V is TRBV19 and J is TRBJ2-2, with a tentative D call TRBD1 (5 bases). In germline, CDR1 is LNHDA, CDR2 SQIVND (reference sequence). Trimming took 4 bases from V and 7 from J, leaving 10 bases between them. The CDR3 spans 13 residues. This CDR3 is CASSTYQGGELFF. As DNA, the CDR3 is TGTGCCAGTAGTACGTACCAGGGCGGGGAGCTGTTTTTT.

V usage is TRBV19 and J usage is TRBJ2-1; D is perhaps TRBD2 (6 bases). The germline V and J ends were trimmed by 5 bases and 8 bases, with 16 bases remaining between them. CDR3 length: 14 amino acids. Germline V gives CDR1 LNHDA, CDR2 SQIVND (reference sequence). CDR3 loop: CASSLGTPSDEQFF. CDR3 coding DNA: TGTGCCAGTAGTCTAGGAACCCCTAGCGATGAGCAGTTCTTC.

The V and J genes are TRBV2 and TRBJ1-6, with 8 bases aligning to TRBD1. With V trimmed by 11 bases and J by 9 bases, 12 bases remained unmatched. Germline V lookup: CDR1 SNHLY, CDR2 FYNNEI. The CDR3 consists of 14 residues. The CDR3 bases are TGTGCCGGAATGGTAGACAGGGGCAGTTCACCCCTCCACTTT. Translated, it gives CAGMVDRGSSPLHF.

This rearrangement joins TRBV6-5 to TRBJ2-5, with 8 bases identical to TRBD1. Trimming at V came to 7 bases and at J to 4 bases, leaving 8 bases not matched to a gene. The CDR3 length is 14 residues. The germline CDR1 and CDR2 sequences are MNHEY and SVGAGI. The CDR3 region is CASTPDRVRETQYF. Here the CDR3 DNA reads TGTGCCAGCACCCCGGACAGGGTGAGAGAGACCCAGTACTTC.

The chain uses TRBV25-1 and TRBJ1-6; D is uncertain. Looked up from germline, CDR1 is MGHDK and CDR2 is SYGVNS. The CDR3 consists of 15 residues. V was pared by 3 bases and J by 9 bases, with 15 bases between. In DNA form, the CDR3 reads TGTGCCAGCAGTGATAGAGGAGGGCTTAGTTCACCCCTCCACTTT. Translation: CASSDRGGLSSPLHF.

The chain has TRBV7-2 and TRBJ2-1; D remains ambiguous. Germline V lookup: CDR1 SGHTA, CDR2 FQGNSA. Trimming left V 5 bases short and J 8 bases short, with 13 bases between. This CDR3 comprises 13 residues. The CDR3 reads CASSLVDRDEQFF. CDR3 DNA: TGTGCCAGCAGCCTTGTCGATCGCGATGAGCAGTTCTTC.

This chain uses TRBV5-1 with TRBJ1-2, with TRBD1 identical over 7 bases. The CDR3 runs to 14 residues. The J segment lost 4 bases and the V segment lost 3 bases, leaving 6 bases of the junction unmatched. Per germline, CDR1 SGHRS and CDR2 YFSETQ. CDR3 loop: CASSSWDRTYGYTF. In DNA form, the CDR3 reads TGCGCCAGCAGCTCATGGGACAGAACCTATGGCTACACCTTC.

V gene TRBV30 combines with J gene TRBJ1-2; D unclear. Germline values: CDR1 GTSNPN, CDR2 SVGIG (reference sequence). The CDR3 is made up of 13 amino acids. V was cut by 7 bases and J by 6 bases, with 18 bases left in between. The CDR3: CAYPTGPGDGYTF. The CDR3 nucleotides read TGTGCCTATCCCACGGGCCCCGGGGATGGCTACACCTTC.